This T cell receptor beta chain was retrieved from a study of blood T cells in healthy people across ages. General observations from the study: Older age coincided with a roughly linear decline in TCR beta diversity per million T cells.

V lost 0 bases and J lost 8; bases outside the gene matches: 13. The CDR3 consists of 17 residues. CDR1 and CDR2 from the germline V gene are SGHNT and YENEEA. Per sample, a minimum of 6 million PBMCs were isolated. A J-beta primer mix and a sample-barcoded 5' primer were used in a second PCR of about 7 to 11 cycles. TCRdb fed the 5' RACE reads into MiXCR, producing one record per CDR3 protein. The sample holds approximately 800,000 distinct CDR3 sequences, about 62% seen once. Remarks on this clonotype: The antigen is not known.

This TCR was sampled from a man aged 25-45 years in good health. The specimen was blood. J is TRBJ2-4 and V is TRBV11-3, with 7 nucleotides matching TRBD1. The CDR3 sequence: CASSLDNRGISWDIQYF. The CDR3 bases are TGTGCCAGCAGCTTAGATAACAGGGGAATATCGTGGGACATTCAGTACTTC. The full variable domain, rest sourced from reference TRBV11-3 and TRBJ2-4, is EAGVVQSPRYKIIEKKQPVAFWCNPISGHNTLYWYLQNLGQGPELLIRYENEEAVDDSQLPKDRFSAERLKGVDSTLKIQPAELGDSAVYLCASSLDNRGISWDIQYFGAGTRLSVL.